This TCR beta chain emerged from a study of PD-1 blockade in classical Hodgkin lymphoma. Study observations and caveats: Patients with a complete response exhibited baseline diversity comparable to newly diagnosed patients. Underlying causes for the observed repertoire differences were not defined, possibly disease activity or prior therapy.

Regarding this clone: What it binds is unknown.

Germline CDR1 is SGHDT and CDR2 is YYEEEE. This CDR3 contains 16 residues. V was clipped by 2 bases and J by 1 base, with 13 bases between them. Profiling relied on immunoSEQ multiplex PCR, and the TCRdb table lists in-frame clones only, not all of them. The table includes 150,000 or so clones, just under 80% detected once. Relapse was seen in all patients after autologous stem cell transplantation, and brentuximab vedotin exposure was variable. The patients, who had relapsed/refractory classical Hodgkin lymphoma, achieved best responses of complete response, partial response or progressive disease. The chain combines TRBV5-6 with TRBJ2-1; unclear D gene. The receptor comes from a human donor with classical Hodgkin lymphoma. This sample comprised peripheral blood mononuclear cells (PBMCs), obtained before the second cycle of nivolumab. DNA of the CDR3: TGTGCCAGCAGCTTCGAGAGGTCTCGGTCCTACAATGAGCAGTTCTTC. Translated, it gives CASSFERSRSYNEQFF.